This TCR beta chain was sequenced during a study of T-cell reconstitution after alpha-beta-depleted transplantation in children. Germline values: CDR1 SGHNT, CDR2 YENEEA. The CDR3 totals 13 residues. Trimming stripped 5 bases from V and 0 bases from J, with 5 bases between. Unique molecular identifiers tagged the TCRbeta library. TCRdb re-called the PCR reads with MiXCR, one entry per CDR3 protein. The repertoire holds over 200,000 distinct CDR3 sequences, with about 9.2% as singletons. This chain connects TRBV11-3 to TRBJ2-1; D remains unclear. The clonotype was recovered from a human donor who donated a stem cell graft to a child with acute lymphoblastic leukemia. Sequenced material: PBMCs from the stem cell graft donor, taken from the stem cell graft. This CDR3 reads CASSVNSYNEQFF. Here the CDR3 DNA reads TGTGCCAGCAGCGTAAACTCCTACAATGAGCAGTTCTTC.